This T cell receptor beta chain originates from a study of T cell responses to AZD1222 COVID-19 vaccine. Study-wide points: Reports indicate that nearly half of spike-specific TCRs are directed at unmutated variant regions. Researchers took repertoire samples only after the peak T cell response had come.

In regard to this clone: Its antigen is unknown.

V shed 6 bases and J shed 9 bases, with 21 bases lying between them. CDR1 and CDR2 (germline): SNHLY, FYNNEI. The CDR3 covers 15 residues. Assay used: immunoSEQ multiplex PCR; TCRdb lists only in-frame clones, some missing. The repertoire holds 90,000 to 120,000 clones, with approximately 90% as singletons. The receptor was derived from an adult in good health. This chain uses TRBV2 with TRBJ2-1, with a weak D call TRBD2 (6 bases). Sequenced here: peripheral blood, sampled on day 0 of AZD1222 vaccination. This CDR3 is CASSGSATRGSEQFF. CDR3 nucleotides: TGTGCCAGCAGCGGTTCAGCAACGCGGGGCAGTGAGCAGTTCTTC.